This T cell receptor (beta chain) was obtained from a study of blood T cell repertoires in COVID-19. Study in general: The origin of the acute and convalescent COVID-19 samples was the United States, Italy and Spain. T cells, B-cell-depleted T cells, or PBMCs supplied cDNA or gDNA.

Methods used by the authors: How many nucleated cells were present was estimated from reference gene primer amplification. The method was immunoSEQ multiplex PCR; TCRdb's version includes in-frame clones alone and lacks a portion of them. That table furnishes V, J and clone size, whereas the DNA furnished D and trimming. Counted here are nearly 350,000 clones, about 90% occurring once; the ten biggest clones make up less than 3.5%. CDR3 length equals 13 residues. The trim removed 5 bases at V and 4 bases at J, leaving 3 bases unmatched. Germline values: CDR1 MNHNY, CDR2 SVGAGI (reference sequence). The receptor was derived from a woman aged 18-29 years who had recovered from COVID-19. The J gene is TRBJ1-2, the V gene TRBV6-6; 8 nucleotides line up with TRBD1. The specimen was peripheral blood. The CDR3 reads CASSPGGSYGYTF. As DNA, the CDR3 is TGTGCCAGCAGTCCAGGGGGCAGCTATGGCTACACCTTC.